The next 3 T cell receptor beta chains were all read from a single sample in a study of early T cells in non-severe SARS-CoV-2 infection (dated by TCRdb to the early 2020s). The library was produced with 5' RACE. Sequencing used a NextSeq 500. The raw public data were reprocessed by TCRdb itself: fastp quality trimming at Q25, MiXCR clonotype calling, in-frame beta chains only. Each CDR3 protein appears once, grouped with its most common genes and DNA. Counted in this sample were nearly 95,000 distinct CDR3 sequences; roughly 15% of them appeared once. Roughly 4.7% of the sample goes to the ten largest clones. The sample was whole blood, taken at baseline. All receptors come from an adult who was a healthcare worker with PCR-confirmed SARS-CoV-2 infection or an uninfected control (not recorded which).

The table lists this clonotype with a few counts. The chain is built from TRBV20-1 and TRBJ1-2; the D is unclear. V lost 2 bases, J lost 3 bases, and 16 bases lay in between. The germline gives CDR1 DFQATT, CDR2 SNEGSKA (reference sequence). This CDR3 is built from 15 residues. The CDR3 nucleotides are TGCAGTGCTAGACATATACTGGAGGGTTACTATGGCTACACCTTC. As protein: CSARHILEGYYGYTF.

This clonotype was detected a few times. V usage is TRBV25-1 and J usage is TRBJ1-3; no clear D. CDR1 is MGHDK, CDR2 SYGVNS, per germline. This CDR3 is 13 amino acids long. V was pared by 6 bases and J by 8 bases, with 14 bases between. CDR3: CASSGGSGDTIYF. CDR3 nucleotide sequence: TGTGCCAGCAGCGGCGGGTCAGGAGACACCATATATTTT.

The genes are TRBV20-1 and TRBJ2-5; possibly TRBD2 for D (6 bases). The CDR3 is made up of 13 amino acids. Trimming took off 4 bases at V and 4 bases at J, with 13 bases between the two ends. Germline CDR1 reads DFQATT; CDR2 reads SNEGSKA (reference sequence). The CDR3 here is CSATWGGGETQYF. The CDR3 nucleotides read TGCAGTGCTACCTGGGGAGGAGGAGAGACCCAGTACTTC.